These T cell receptor beta chains were read from a single sample in a study of cytomegalovirus exposure and HLA in healthy donors. Assay: immunoSEQ multiplex PCR; the TCRdb copy retains only in-frame clones and omits some. The table shows more than 250,000 clones, with less than 95% occurring only once. Sequenced: PBMCs. The receptor source for this set is a young woman in good health and CMV-seronegative. The CDR3 runs from the conserved cysteine through the conserved F or W. A D gene is named only where the DNA matches it firmly. Only some rows state a clone size, as once, few, many or a class for expanded clones.

abundance	v_gene	len	j_gene	d_gene	CDR3aa	CDR3nt
once	TRBV27	16	TRBJ2-6	.	CASSSLGGSGANVLTF	TGTGCCAGCAGCTCGCTCGGGGGCTCTGGGGCCAACGTCCTGACTTTC
.	TRBV18	16	TRBJ2-7	TRBD2	CASSPIIAGGSYEQYF	TGTGCCAGCTCACCAATCATAGCGGGAGGTTCCTACGAGCAGTACTTC
.	TRBV27	14	TRBJ2-7	.	CASSSRTGSYEQYF	TGTGCCAGCAGTTCCAGGACGGGGTCCTACGAGCAGTACTTC
.	TRBV6-1	12	TRBJ1-1	.	CASRGDPAEAFF	TGTGCCAGCAGAGGGGACCCAGCTGAAGCTTTCTTT
.	TRBV9	16	TRBJ1-2	.	CASSVVSRGIGDGYTF	TGTGCCAGCAGCGTAGTCAGCAGGGGAATTGGGGATGGCTACACCTTC
.	TRBV6-1	14	TRBJ2-1	.	CASTQWGTYNEQFF	TGTGCCAGCACTCAGTGGGGTACCTACAATGAGCAGTTCTTC
.	TRBV27	14	TRBJ2-7	TRBD2	CASSFSSGSYEQYF	TGTGCCAGCAGTTTTTCTAGCGGTTCCTACGAGCAGTACTTC
.	TRBV29-1	12	TRBJ1-2	.	CSVESGNYGYTF	TGCAGCGTTGAATCAGGGAACTATGGCTACACCTTC
.	TRBV4-1	13	TRBJ2-2	.	CATGTRNTGELFF	TGCGCCACTGGGACGAGAAACACCGGGGAGCTGTTTTTT
.	TRBV6-6	12	TRBJ1-2	TRBD1	CASTPTGFGYTF	TGTGCCAGCACCCCGACAGGGTTTGGCTACACCTTC
.	TRBV28	15	TRBJ2-3	TRBD2	CASSLTGGGTDTQYF	TGTGCCAGCAGTTTAACGGGAGGGGGGACAGATACGCAGTATTTT
few	TRBV19	13	TRBJ2-7	.	CASSIGFAYEQYF	TGTGCCAGTAGTATCGGGTTTGCCTACGAGCAGTACTTC
once	TRBV10-3	14	TRBJ2-1	TRBD2	CAISDSGRDGEQFF	TGTGCCATCAGTGATAGCGGGAGGGATGGTGAGCAGTTCTTC
.	TRBV9	15	TRBJ2-3	.	CASSVVGVQTDTQYF	TGTGCCAGCAGCGTCGTGGGGGTCCAAACAGATACGCAGTATTTT
.	TRBV7-9	11	TRBJ2-5	.	CASSSLETQYF	TGTGCCAGCAGCTCCTTGGAGACCCAGTACTTC
.	TRBV9	12	TRBJ1-2	.	CASSDSNYGYTF	TGTGCCAGCAGCGATAGTAACTATGGCTACACCTTC
.	TRBV27	13	TRBJ2-3	.	CVVGQDYTDTQYF	TGTGTCGTCGGGCAGGACTACACAGATACGCAGTATTTT
.	TRBV6-5	15	TRBJ2-2	TRBD1	CASTTTGVRTGELFF	TGTGCCAGCACCACTACAGGGGTCCGAACCGGGGAGCTGTTTTTT
.	TRBV29-1	13	TRBJ1-5	.	CSAGTGRDQPQHF	TGCAGCGCTGGAACAGGGAGAGATCAGCCCCAGCATTTT
once	TRBV6-1	13	TRBJ2-4	.	CASSEGTATIQYF	TGTGCCAGCAGTGAAGGGACAGCGACCATTCAGTACTTC
.	TRBV29-1	12	TRBJ2-7	TRBD1	CSVGQGFGEQYF	TGCAGCGTTGGACAGGGGTTTGGCGAGCAGTACTTC
.	TRBV27	13	TRBJ2-2	TRBD1	CASRTGTGGELFF	TGTGCCAGCAGAACCGGGACAGGGGGGGAGCTGTTTTTT
.	TRBV19	14	TRBJ2-7	TRBD1	CASSIGQGYYEQYF	TGTGCCAGTAGTATAGGACAGGGGTATTACGAGCAGTACTTC
once	TRBV5-6	13	TRBJ1-5	.	CASSLSSSQPQHF	TGTGCCAGCAGCTTGTCGTCTAGCCAGCCCCAGCATTTT
once	TRBV9	14	TRBJ2-1	.	CASSPYRGGDEQFF	TGTGCCAGCAGCCCCTACAGGGGAGGGGATGAGCAGTTCTTC
once	TRBV11-2	15	TRBJ1-4	TRBD1	CASSLDPDRGEKLFF	TGTGCCAGCAGCTTAGACCCGGACAGGGGGGAAAAACTGTTTTTT
.	TRBV5-8	13	TRBJ1-1	.	CASSFVRGTEAFF	TGTGCCAGCAGCTTTGTTAGAGGGACTGAAGCTTTCTTT
.	TRBV20-1	11	TRBJ2-2	.	CSAIITGELFF	TGCAGTGCTATCATCACCGGGGAGCTGTTTTTT
.	TRBV9	15	TRBJ2-3	TRBD2	CASSVSGGGADTQYF	TGTGCCAGCAGCGTATCTGGGGGAGGGGCAGATACGCAGTATTTT
.	TRBV4-3	13	TRBJ1-2	.	CASSPRGAGGYTF	TGCGCCAGCAGCCCGCGGGGGGCGGGTGGCTACACCTTC
.	TRBV28	16	TRBJ2-3	TRBD1	CASSLPGTGGSNTQYF	TGTGCCAGCAGTTTACCTGGGACAGGGGGCTCAAATACGCAGTATTTT
.	TRBV28	13	TRBJ2-1	TRBD2	CASREGTYNEQFF	TGTGCCAGCCGGGAGGGGACCTACAATGAGCAGTTCTTC
once	TRBV5-4	15	TRBJ2-3	.	CASSFSGGSTDTQYF	TGTGCCAGCAGCTTTAGTGGCGGGAGCACAGATACGCAGTATTTT
.	TRBV27	13	TRBJ2-7	.	CASRPGGLYEQYF	TGTGCCAGCAGACCCGGAGGCCTCTACGAGCAGTACTTC
.	TRBV11-2	15	TRBJ2-3	TRBD2	CASSLLAGATDTQYF	TGTGCCAGCAGCTTACTAGCGGGAGCCACAGATACGCAGTATTTT
.	TRBV4-2	17	TRBJ1-2	TRBD1	CASSQDVGQGGLYGYTF	TGTGCCAGCAGCCAAGATGTGGGACAGGGAGGATTGTATGGCTACACCTTC
.	TRBV11-2	15	TRBJ2-1	.	CASTPVGGLYNEQFF	TGTGCCAGCACCCCGGTGGGAGGACTTTACAATGAGCAGTTCTTC
.	TRBV4-3	20	TRBJ2-1	TRBD1	CASSQEDRDRGRGAGYEQFF	TGCGCCAGCAGCCAAGAAGATCGGGACAGGGGGCGAGGCGCCGGGTATGAGCAGTTCTTC
.	TRBV6-5	15	TRBJ2-7	TRBD1	CASSPGTGGAYEQYF	TGTGCCAGCAGTCCGGGGACAGGGGGCGCCTACGAGCAGTACTTC
.	TRBV5-1	18	TRBJ2-2	.	CASSLGVEFAGGTGELFF	TGCGCCAGCAGCTTGGGTGTTGAATTTGCCGGGGGCACCGGGGAGCTGTTTTTT
.	TRBV10-3	12	TRBJ2-7	TRBD1	CASRDRHHEQYF	TGTGCCAGCCGGGACAGGCACCACGAGCAGTACTTC
.	TRBV7-9	13	TRBJ2-1	.	CASSLPSYNEQFF	TGTGCCAGCAGCTTACCTTCCTACAATGAGCAGTTCTTC
.	TRBV4-3	16	TRBJ2-2	.	CASSHTTEFNTGELFF	TGCGCCAGCAGCCACACGACAGAATTTAACACCGGGGAGCTGTTTTTT
few	TRBV7-8	18	TRBJ1-5	TRBD1	CASSALMGGQGAIQPQHF	TGTGCCAGCAGCGCACTTATGGGTGGACAGGGGGCGATTCAGCCCCAGCATTTT
.	TRBV29-1	12	TRBJ1-2	TRBD1	CSGRDRVYGYTF	TGCAGCGGCCGGGACAGGGTCTATGGCTACACCTTC
.	TRBV4-3	17	TRBJ1-2	.	CASSQDSWGSANYGYTF	TGCGCCAGCAGCCAAGATAGCTGGGGGTCCGCTAACTATGGCTACACCTTC
.	TRBV15	15	TRBJ1-5	.	CATSTPGLDNQPQHF	TGTGCCACCAGCACCCCAGGGCTTGACAATCAGCCCCAGCATTTT
.	TRBV11-3	13	TRBJ2-7	.	CASSGSWAYEQYF	TGTGCCAGCAGCGGAAGTTGGGCCTACGAGCAGTACTTC
.	TRBV7-8	17	TRBJ2-7	TRBD2	CASSKRTSGSSASEQYF	TGTGCCAGCAGCAAGCGGACTAGCGGGAGCTCCGCCTCCGAGCAGTACTTC
.	TRBV7-3	18	TRBJ2-2	TRBD2	CASRGIFWGRVGTGELFF	TGTGCCAGCAGAGGTATATTTTGGGGGAGGGTTGGCACCGGGGAGCTGTTTTTT
.	TRBV2	11	TRBJ2-3	.	CASRGGDTQYF	TGTGCCAGCCGAGGGGGAGATACGCAGTATTTT
.	TRBV7-9	14	TRBJ2-2	.	CASSPTTSSGELFF	TGTGCCAGCAGCCCAACAACTAGTTCCGGGGAGCTGTTTTTT
.	TRBV11-2	16	TRBJ2-2	TRBD2	CASSRGRLADTGELFF	TGTGCCAGCAGCCGAGGGAGACTAGCGGACACCGGGGAGCTGTTTTTT